Described below is a single T cell receptor beta chain sequence and its context. Its antigen is unidentified. The ends lost 3 bases at V and 7 bases at J; junction bases unmatched: 10. The CDR3 spans 16 residues. The germline gives CDR1 MDHEN, CDR2 SYDVKM. These data come from a study of long-term antiretroviral therapy in people with HIV. Researchers report immunoSEQ v3.0 was run at survey level. Profiled with immunoSEQ multiplex PCR; TCRdb holds only in-frame clones, not every one. The table includes 20,000 or so clones, around 86% detected once. Whole-study results and caveats: Information on adherence to ART, viral resistance or therapy changes was unavailable.

This clonotype was sampled from a woman in her late teens or twenties with HIV. Specimen: unsorted PBMCs, collected at the start of antiretroviral therapy, before treatment. The chain has TRBV28 and TRBJ2-2, with 8 bases matching TRBD1. The CDR3 is CASSFGQGLSIGELFF. DNA for the CDR3: TGTGCCAGCAGTTTTGGACAGGGACTCTCCATCGGGGAGCTGTTTTTT.